The 19 T cell receptor beta chains given below trace back to one sample, sequenced in a study of molecular identifiers for immune sequencing clone quantification. MiXCR, run by TCRdb on the PCR reads, gives a single entry per CDR3 protein. The table has tens of thousands of distinct CDR3 sequences, under 30% seen once. The sample was naive CD8+ T cells from blood, with Jurkat cell RNA spiked in. Subset of the sample: FACS-sorted CD8+CD4-CCR7+CD45RA+ naive T cells. These receptors originate from a human donor in good health. Some libraries in this study had Jurkat cell RNA spiked in.

At least ten counts were recorded for this clonotype. The chain links TRBV6-2 or TRBV6-3 to TRBJ1-2; D not certain. The CDR3 extends over 13 amino acids. CDR1 is MNHEY and CDR2 is SVGEGT in the germline V gene. V shed 3 bases and J shed 2 bases, with 7 bases lying between them. CDR3 sequence: CASSYGRNYGYTF. For the CDR3, the DNA is TGTGCCAGCAGTTATGGCAGAAACTATGGCTACACCTTC.

This clonotype was detected many times. This rearrangement joins TRBV12-3 or TRBV12-4 to TRBJ2-5; D is unclear. The CDR3 loop spans 13 amino acids. Trimming removed 5 bases at V and 5 bases at J, with 12 bases between. This CDR3 is CASSPLALETQYF. CDR3 coding DNA: TGTGCCAGCAGTCCTCTGGCTTTGGAGACCCAGTACTTC.

This clonotype was seen ten or more times. The rearrangement joins TRBV30 to TRBJ2-1, with D perhaps matching TRBD1 (6 bases). Germline V CDR1 and CDR2: GTSNPN, SVGIG (reference sequence). The CDR3 has 12 amino acids. With 0 bases removed from V and 12 bases from J, the gap between germline ends came to 12 bases. CDR3 residues: CAWSVLGALQFF. The CDR3 nucleotides are TGTGCCTGGAGTGTACTGGGGGCCCTGCAGTTCTTC.

This clonotype was detected ten times or more. The genes are TRBV19 and TRBJ2-2; unclear D gene. V was shortened by 10 bases and J by 6 bases, with 12 bases between the two germline ends. The germline gives CDR1 LNHDA, CDR2 SQIVND (reference sequence). The CDR3 runs 12 residues. The CDR3 protein is CAIEAYPGELFF. In nucleotides, the CDR3 is TGTGCCATCGAAGCATATCCCGGGGAGCTGTTTTTT.

This clonotype was seen many times. This rearrangement joins TRBV7-6 to TRBJ1-5; D possibly corresponds to TRBD1 (6 bases). This CDR3 is 14 amino acids long. CDR1 is SGHVS and CDR2 is FNYEAQ in the germline V gene. V lost 5 bases and J 1 base, leaving 9 bases between the germline ends. The CDR3 loop reads CASSRGQSNQPQHF. The CDR3 nucleotides read TGTGCCAGCAGCCGTGGACAGAGCAATCAGCCCCAGCATTTT.

The table lists this clonotype with many counts. Here the CDR3 reads CAGGTGLGLNTEAFF. For the CDR3, the DNA is TGTGCCGGGGGGACAGGGCTTGGATTGAACACTGAAGCTTTCTTT. The chain links TRBV6-5 to TRBJ1-1; 9 nucleotides align to TRBD1. The CDR3 has 15 residues. V was clipped by 11 bases and J by 0 bases; unmatched bases: 10. The germline V gene has CDR1 MNHEY and CDR2 SVGAGI.

On this clonotype: A read error is possible here, since a much larger clone lies one base away. The gene calls are TRBV4-3 and TRBJ2-7; D unclear. V lost 1 base and J 5 bases, leaving 21 bases between the germline ends. The CDR3 covers 17 residues. CDR1 and CDR2 (germline): LGHNA, YSLEER. CDR3 nucleotide sequence: TGCGCCAGCAGCCAAGGGTCCCAGAGGCCTTCCCCCCACGAGCAGTACTTC. Its protein is CASSQGSQRPSPHEQYF.

The chain employs TRBV14 and TRBJ1-5; TRBD1 aligns across 7 bases. Germline CDR1 reads SGHDN; CDR2 reads FVKESK. Trimming cost V 1 base and J 6 bases; bases outside gene matches: 3. This CDR3 is 14 amino acids long. CDR3 sequence: CASSQAGGGQPQHF. CDR3 sequence (DNA): TGTGCCAGCAGCCAAGCAGGGGGTGGTCAGCCCCAGCATTTT.

This clonotype was counted at least ten times. The CDR3 protein is CASTWFQGDEQYF. The CDR3 nucleotides are TGTGCCAGCACTTGGTTCCAGGGGGACGAGCAGTACTTC. This sequence joins TRBV6-6 and TRBJ2-7; the match to TRBD1 covers 7 bases. V lost 7 bases, J lost 5 bases, and 8 bases stayed unmatched. The germline V gene encodes CDR1 MNHNY and CDR2 SVGAGI (reference sequence). CDR3 length: 13 residues.

As regards this clonotype: Just one base apart from a much larger clone, this may be a read error. The V call is TRBV7-6, the J call TRBJ2-3; D perhaps matches TRBD2 (6 bases). This CDR3 is 15 amino acids long. Germline-derived CDR1 and CDR2 are SGHVS and FNYEAQ. V was shortened by 0 bases and J by 2 bases, with 9 bases between the two germline ends. The CDR3 loop reads CASSLAGTPTDTQYF. CDR3 coding DNA: TGTGCCAGCAGCTTAGCGGGGACTCCCACAGATACGCAGTATTTT. The whole variable domain, remainder taken from reference TRBV7-6 and TRBJ2-3, is GAGVSQSPRYKVTKRGQDVALRCDPISGHVSLYWYRQALGQGPEFLTYFNYEAQQDKSGLPNDRFSAERPEGSISTLTIQRTEQRDSAMYRCASSLAGTPTDTQYFGPGTRLTVL.

This clonotype occurred a few times. The chain carries TRBV5-5 and TRBJ2-7; 8 bases line up with TRBD1. Germline-derived CDR1 and CDR2 are SGHKS and YYEKEE (reference sequence). V lost 3 bases and J lost 2; bases outside the gene matches: 4. This CDR3 spans 14 amino acids. The CDR3 sequence: CASSWDRRTYEQYF. The CDR3 bases are TGTGCCAGCAGCTGGGACAGGAGAACCTACGAGCAGTACTTC.

Only one count was recorded for this clonotype. A read error may explain this, as a much larger clone is one base away. Lacking the conserved final phenylalanine or tryptophan, this CDR3 likely reflects a read error. This sequence joins TRBV13 and TRBJ2-7; 11 bases match TRBD2. Trimming removed 5 bases from V and 0 bases from J; junction bases left unmatched: 3. The CDR3 length is 15 residues. Germline values: CDR1 PRHDT, CDR2 FYEKMQ (reference sequence). CDR3 region: CASSLGLAVSYEQYL. In DNA, the CDR3 is TGTGCCAGCAGCCTGGGACTAGCGGTCTCCTACGAGCAGTACCTC.

V is TRBV19 and J is TRBJ2-7, with 7 bases aligning to TRBD1. Trimming at V came to 5 bases and at J to 5 bases, leaving 9 bases not matched to a gene. Per the germline V gene, CDR1 is LNHDA and CDR2 is SQIVND (reference sequence). The CDR3 has 14 amino acids. CDR3 region: CASSLGTVADEQYF. As DNA, the CDR3 is TGTGCCAGTAGTTTAGGGACAGTAGCCGACGAGCAGTACTTC.

This clonotype came up many times. The V and J genes are TRBV29-1 and TRBJ2-1; D is unclear. The CDR3 extends over 14 amino acids. V was trimmed by 8 bases and J by 10 bases, leaving 24 bases between them. Germline V gene lookup returns CDR1 SQVTM and CDR2 ANQGSEA. The CDR3 region is CSTWPLDGPREQFF. The CDR3 region has the DNA TGCAGCACCTGGCCCCTGGACGGACCCCGGGAGCAGTTCTTC.

This clonotype was recorded many times. This chain connects TRBV7-9 to TRBJ2-7; 7 nucleotides line up with TRBD1. Germline CDR1 and CDR2: SEHNR and FQNEAQ (reference sequence). The CDR3 contains 13 residues. Unmatched junction bases numbered 3, after V lost 4 bases and J lost 3 bases. The DNA of the CDR3 is TGTGCCAGCAGCTCGGGACAGCTCTACGAGCAGTACTTC. It specifies CASSSGQLYEQYF.

The chain is built from TRBV19 and TRBJ1-2; possible D gene TRBD1, 6 bases. The V end was cut by 8 bases, the J end by 4 bases, with 11 bases between. The CDR3 extends over 12 amino acids. Germline loops: CDR1 LNHDA, CDR2 SQIVND (reference sequence). DNA for the CDR3: TGTGCCAGTTTGAAGGGGGGCTATGGCTACACCTTC. This encodes CASLKGGYGYTF.

This clonotype was seen many times. CDR3 sequence reads: CSAKGTAYGNTIYF. CDR3 sequence (DNA): TGCAGCGCTAAAGGGACAGCATATGGAAACACCATATATTTT. The gene calls are TRBV29-1 and TRBJ1-3, with TRBD1 matching over 7 bases. The CDR3 consists of 14 residues. The junction had 9 bases not matched to a gene; V was cut back by 7 bases and J by 3 bases. Germline V CDR1 and CDR2: SQVTM, ANQGSEA.

In its sample, this clonotype was seen many times. The CDR3 region has the DNA TGTGCCAGCAGTTTGGGGGACAGCCCTGGCTACACCTTC. It encodes CASSLGDSPGYTF. The chain couples TRBV12-3 or TRBV12-4 to TRBJ1-2, with 7 bases that match TRBD1. CDR3 size: 13 residues. V shed 3 bases, J shed 7 bases, and the junction held 5 bases outside the gene matches.

This chain joins TRBV2 and TRBJ1-1, with a tentative D call TRBD1 (5 bases). Looked up from germline, CDR1 is SNHLY and CDR2 is FYNNEI. The CDR3 is 14 residues long. The V gene lost 8 bases and the J gene lost 4 bases, with 17 bases spanning the gap. The DNA for the CDR3 is TGTGCCAGCCCGGCTTTCGGGGCTGCCACTGAAGCTTTCTTT. This codes for CASPAFGAATEAFF.